The rows below give T cell receptor beta chains drawn from one sample of a study of T cells in Graves' hyperthyroidism and ophthalmopathy. TCRdb reprocessed the multiplex PCR reads with MiXCR, giving one entry per CDR3 protein. The sample yields around 260,000 distinct CDR3 sequences, under 30% seen once. The specimen was blood. These receptors came from a man aged 35 to 55 with Graves' hyperthyroidism that later progressed to Graves' ophthalmopathy. The CDR3 runs from the conserved cysteine through the conserved F or W. The D gene is left open where the match is weak. Rows may omit the clone size; those that give it use once, few, many or a size class.

size	V	J	D	DNA	CDR3
many	TRBV5-6	TRBJ2-7	.	TGTGCCAGCAGCTCGGGGGACCGAGGGAGAACCTACGAGCAGTACTTC	CASSSGDRGRTYEQYF
many	TRBV12-3/TRBV12-4	TRBJ1-1	.	TGTGCCAGCAGTTCTTCCAGGGCCACTGAAGCTTTCTTT	CASSSSRATEAFF
many	TRBV12-3/TRBV12-4	TRBJ1-2	.	TGTGCCAGCAGATACGGTGGGAACTATGGCTACACCTTC	CASRYGGNYGYTF
many	TRBV11-2	TRBJ2-7	.	TGTGCCAGCAGCTTAGAATTAGCGGAGACCTACGAGCAGTACTTC	CASSLELAETYEQYF
many	TRBV20-1	TRBJ2-2	TRBD2	TGCAGTGCTAGAGATTATCGGACTAGCCTCGCGAACACCGGGGAGCTGTTTTTT	CSARDYRTSLANTGELFF
.	TRBV6-1	TRBJ2-2	.	TGTGCCAGCACCCCCTCTAGCGTTTTATACACCGGGGAGCTGTTTTTT	CASTPSSVLYTGELFF
.	TRBV29-1	TRBJ1-1	.	TGCAGCGTTAAATCTAGCTACATGAACACTGAAGCTTTCTTT	CSVKSSYMNTEAFF
many	TRBV3-1	TRBJ2-6	.	TGTGCCAGCAGCCAAGACGCCTCTGGGGCCAACGTCCTGACTTTC	CASSQDASGANVLTF
many	TRBV28	TRBJ1-5	.	TGTGCCAGCAGTCGGGACGGAACAAATCAGCCCCAGCATTTT	CASSRDGTNQPQHF
many	TRBV18	TRBJ1-1	.	TGTGCCAGCTCACCAGTCACCGGCACTGAAGCTTTCTTT	CASSPVTGTEAFF
many	TRBV4-1	TRBJ1-5	.	TGCGCCAGCAGCCCAGAAGACCATTACAATCAGCCCCAGCATTTT	CASSPEDHYNQPQHF
.	TRBV28	TRBJ2-7	.	TGTGCCAGCAGTTTGTTACAGGGCTTCTACGAGCAGTACTTC	CASSLLQGFYEQYF
many	TRBV27	TRBJ1-1	.	TGTGCCAGCAGTTTTTACCGGGGGAGGAACACTGAAGCTTTCTTT	CASSFYRGRNTEAFF
many	TRBV5-5	TRBJ1-2	TRBD1	TGTGCCAGCAGCCTAAGACAGGGTGGCTATGGCTACACCTTC	CASSLRQGGYGYTF
.	TRBV12-3/TRBV12-4	TRBJ1-1	.	TGTGCCAGCAGTCGGGATGGAATTCGGACTGAAGCTTTCTTT	CASSRDGIRTEAFF
.	TRBV28	TRBJ1-2	.	TGTGCCAGCATCTCCAGGGGCCTACATGGCTACACCTTC	CASISRGLHGYTF
many	TRBV5-1	TRBJ1-2	TRBD1	TGCGCCAGCAGCCGGGGGACAGGGTACGATGGCTACACCTTC	CASSRGTGYDGYTF
once	TRBV11-2	TRBJ2-7	.	TGTGCCAGCAGCCCCAGCAGTCGTCGGTCCGGCTCCTACGAGCAGTACTTC	CASSPSSRRSGSYEQYF
many	TRBV2	TRBJ1-6	.	TGTGCCAGCAATTTGGAGGGGCTCAATAATTCACCCCTCCACTTT	CASNLEGLNNSPLHF
.	TRBV15	TRBJ2-2	.	TGTGCCACCAGCAGAGACATTACCGGGGAGCTGTTTTTT	CATSRDITGELFF